Sequencing of this TCR beta chain was carried out in a study of shared clonotypes between healthy human individuals. The overall study: CD4 naive and memory got three plates each, CD8 naive two, CD8 memory one. Notes on the study in general: Sorted-subset sequencing was shown by rarefaction to be incomplete despite large depth.

Regarding this clone: Its specificity is not known.

Repertoires were generated with immunoSEQ multiplex PCR, while TCRdb's copy carries only in-frame clones and drops some. The repertoire has fewer than 400,000 clones, around two thirds of them found once; the top ten carry over 9%. From germline, CDR1 is MNHNY and CDR2 SVGAGI (reference sequence). The CDR3 covers 14 residues. The V and J ends lost 6 bases and 5 bases respectively, with 14 bases between them. This TCR came from a man aged 25 to 40 in good health. The specimen was memory CD4+ T cells sorted from blood. Subset described: CD45RA-negative fraction. The V call is TRBV6-6, the J call TRBJ2-1, with D tentatively TRBD2 (5 bases). CDR3 bases: TGTGCCAGCAGCACGTTGGGTAGCGACAATGAGCAGTTCTTC. Encoded protein: CASSTLGSDNEQFF.